These T cell receptor beta chains were read from a single sample in a study of shared clonotypes between healthy human individuals. Assay: immunoSEQ multiplex PCR; the TCRdb copy retains only in-frame clones and omits some. The sample includes roughly 660,000 clones, about 92% of them seen just once. Material for sequencing was memory CD8+ T cells from PBMCs. The receptor set was obtained from a man aged 18 to 30 in good health. Some clones in this sample may be carry-over from other donors' samples. The conserved cysteine and the conserved F or W are not part of the CDR3 here. Fields, in order: V gene, J gene, CDR3 protein.

>TRBV6-6|TRBJ2-7
ASTTGLAGEQY
>TRBV7-9|TRBJ2-1
ASSGPDSEF
>TRBV29-1|TRBJ2-6
SVVAVAGVWANVLT
>TRBV18|TRBJ2-7
ASSLDRFYEQY
>TRBV2|TRBJ2-3
ASSVGRGRTDTQY
>TRBV7-6|TRBJ2-1
ASSSGGAVYNEQF
>TRBV4-3|TRBJ2-4
ASSQESASYMSKNIQY
>TRBV28|TRBJ2-7
ASSFAGGGGEQY
>TRBV5-4|TRBJ1-2
ASRKVGQGALGYT
>TRBV21-1|TRBJ2-2
ASSKEVAAGGPEAGELF
>TRBV9|TRBJ1-1
ASSSLRGNTEAF
>TRBV15|TRBJ2-7
ATSNSRGNDPYEQY
>TRBV7-2|TRBJ2-7
ASSPSQASYEQY
>TRBV5-6|TRBJ2-7
ASSSTGQGFVEQY
>TRBV6-1|TRBJ2-7
ASSWTGLVEQY
>TRBV12-2|TRBJ2-7
ASRLISRLEQY
>TRBV9|TRBJ2-2
ASSVSTEPTGELF
>TRBV4-1|TRBJ2-7
ASSQDEGYYYEQY
>TRBV5-1|TRBJ2-7
ASSLNRGHEQY
>TRBV28|TRBJ2-7
ASSLGWGQGYEQY
>TRBV28|TRBJ2-7
ASSLSLGQPSYEQY
>TRBV5-1|TRBJ2-7
ASSLGGPGLAGPPYEQY
>TRBV6-5|TRBJ1-4
AISEFANEKLF
>TRBV5-6|TRBJ1-1
ASSLETGSGTTEAF
>TRBV21-1|TRBJ1-5
ASSIRDRGNQPQH
>TRBV6-5|TRBJ1-2
ASRNDINYGYT
>TRBV6-5|TRBJ2-5
ASSYWRSGGETQY
>TRBV19|TRBJ2-7
ASSRLAGHEQY